The rows below give T cell receptor beta chains drawn from one sample of a study of radiation and T cells in renal cell carcinoma. TCRdb's copy holds only in-frame clones and misses some; the assay was immunoSEQ multiplex PCR. The sample includes tens of thousands of clones, more than 60% seen only once; the top ten take approximately 6.6%. Source: blood, taken from a patient whose treatment included radiotherapy and nephrectomy. These TCRs come from a man aged 55 to 69 with renal cell carcinoma. Both conserved end residues are part of each CDR3. D genes are given only for firm matches. Clone size appears in some rows only: once, few, many, or a class for an expanded clone.

>13|TRBJ1-3|.|.|TRBV6-5
CASSLSRGNTIYF
TGTGCCAGCAGTCTTTCGAGAGGAAACACCATATATTTT
>14|TRBJ2-2|.|.|TRBV30
CAWRMTGNTGELFF
TGTGCCTGGAGGATGACAGGGAACACCGGGGAGCTGTTTTTT
>15|TRBJ1-2|.|.|TRBV19
CASSQNQGINYGYTF
TGTGCCAGTAGTCAAAATCAGGGGATTAACTATGGCTACACCTTC
>15|TRBJ1-2|.|.|TRBV5-4
CASSLAGEANYGYTF
TGTGCCAGCAGCTTGGCGGGGGAGGCTAACTATGGCTACACCTTC
>15|TRBJ2-5|.|.|TRBV7-2
CASSRNVHNEETQYF
TGTGCCAGCAGCCGCAACGTCCATAACGAAGAGACCCAGTACTTC
>14|TRBJ2-7|.|.|TRBV27
CASSLGGGENEQYF
TGTGCCAGCAGTTTAGGGGGCGGAGAGAACGAGCAGTACTTC
>15|TRBJ2-5|TRBD2|.|TRBV7-2
CASSLEGSSGETQYF
TGTGCCAGCAGCTTAGAGGGCTCTAGCGGAGAGACCCAGTACTTC
>16|TRBJ2-1|TRBD2|.|TRBV6-4
CASSVGTSGGYNEQFF
TGTGCCAGCAGTGTCGGGACTAGCGGGGGTTACAATGAGCAGTTCTTC
>19|TRBJ2-2|.|.|TRBV21-1
CASSHPKGTSGRDTGELFF
TGTGCCAGCAGCCATCCCAAAGGGACTAGCGGGAGGGACACCGGGGAGCTGTTTTTT
>13|TRBJ1-1|.|.|TRBV27
CASSSRVLTEAFF
TGTGCCAGCAGTTCCAGGGTTTTGACTGAAGCTTTCTTT
>15|TRBJ1-1|.|.|TRBV29-1
CSVEVPLGPSTEAFF
TGCAGCGTTGAGGTCCCTCTGGGCCCGAGCACTGAAGCTTTCTTT
>15|TRBJ2-2|.|.|TRBV5-1
CATSPGSHNTGELFF
TGCGCCACCTCCCCCGGGAGTCATAACACCGGGGAGCTGTTTTTT
>15|TRBJ2-3|TRBD2|.|TRBV5-8
CASSFLAGSTDTQYF
TGTGCCAGCAGCTTTCTAGCGGGGAGTACAGATACGCAGTATTTT
>15|TRBJ1-3|.|.|TRBV5-1
CASSLDGTFGNTIYF
TGCGCCAGCAGCTTGGATGGGACATTTGGAAACACCATATATTTT
>16|TRBJ2-7|.|.|TRBV5-1
CASSLVRGPRTYEQYF
TGCGCCAGCAGCTTGGTGCGGGGCCCACGTACCTACGAGCAGTACTTC
>16|TRBJ2-3|TRBD1|.|TRBV15
CATSREGDSITDTQYF
TGTGCCACCAGCAGAGAAGGGGACAGCATCACAGATACGCAGTATTTT
>17|TRBJ1-1|.|.|TRBV10-3
CAISHGGSGHTNTEAFF
TGTGCCATCAGTCACGGGGGGAGCGGACACACGAACACTGAAGCTTTCTTT
>14|TRBJ2-6|.|once|TRBV29-1
CSVEWPSGANVLTF
TGCAGCGTTGAATGGCCCTCTGGGGCCAACGTCCTGACTTTC
>15|TRBJ2-5|.|.|TRBV5-1
CASSWGGGRGETQYF
TGCGCCAGCAGCTGGGGAGGGGGCCGTGGGGAGACCCAGTACTTC
>15|TRBJ2-5|TRBD2|few|TRBV2
CASYGTSGDQETQYF
TGTGCCAGCTACGGGACTAGCGGGGACCAAGAGACCCAGTACTTC
>16|TRBJ2-2|.|.|TRBV4-3
CASSQGQGANTGELFF
TGCGCCAGCAGCCAAGGGCAGGGTGCGAACACCGGGGAGCTGTTTTTT
>15|TRBJ1-2|TRBD1|.|TRBV7-9
CASSPRDRGLGGYTF
TGTGCCAGCAGCCCCCGGGACAGGGGGCTCGGTGGCTACACCTTC
>12|TRBJ1-1|.|.|TRBV2
CASSESGAGAFF
TGTGCCAGCAGTGAATCGGGGGCGGGAGCTTTCTTT
>17|TRBJ1-1|TRBD1|once|TRBV5-8
CASSLDRGQAINTEAFF
TGTGCCAGCAGCTTGGACCGGGGACAGGCGATCAACACTGAAGCTTTCTTT
>14|TRBJ1-2|.|.|TRBV4-1
CASSQDEGKYGYTF
TGCGCCAGCAGCCAAGACGAGGGGAAGTATGGCTACACCTTC
>13|TRBJ1-5|TRBD1|.|TRBV5-6
CASSLDRGQPQHF
TGTGCCAGCAGCTTGGACAGGGGACAACCCCAGCATTTT
>12|TRBJ2-1|.|.|TRBV9
CASRTTRNEQFF
TGTGCCAGCAGGACTACCAGGAATGAGCAGTTCTTC
>12|TRBJ2-7|.|.|TRBV11-2
CASSRLRHEQYF
TGTGCCAGCAGCCGCCTTAGGCACGAGCAGTACTTC
>16|TRBJ2-6|.|.|TRBV7-3
CASSPGFESGANVLTF
TGTGCCAGCAGCCCCGGATTCGAGTCTGGGGCCAACGTCCTGACTTTC
>16|TRBJ1-5|.|.|TRBV15
CATSQPLNYGNQPQHF
TGTGCCACGAGCCAACCCCTTAATTACGGGAATCAGCCCCAGCATTTT
>16|TRBJ2-2|.|.|TRBV18
CASSPRGSSYTGELFF
TGTGCCAGCTCACCACGCGGGTCTAGCTACACCGGGGAGCTGTTTTTT
>16|TRBJ2-5|.|.|TRBV18
CASSPPGPTPQETQYF
TGTGCCAGCTCACCACCAGGGCCAACGCCACAAGAGACCCAGTACTTC
>15|TRBJ1-3|.|.|TRBV6-6
CASSTTVVAGNTIYF
TGTGCCAGCAGCACGACAGTAGTCGCTGGAAACACCATATATTTT
>15|TRBJ2-5|TRBD2|.|TRBV19
CASSPPGLAGETQYF
TGTGCCAGTAGTCCTCCAGGACTAGCGGGAGAGACCCAGTACTTC
>17|TRBJ2-4|TRBD2|.|TRBV19
CASTAPRGGVRPDIQYF
TGTGCCAGTACCGCCCCCCGGGGAGGGGTACGTCCGGACATTCAGTACTTC
>15|TRBJ2-1|TRBD2|.|TRBV10-1
CASSYGLAGMSEQFF
TGCGCCAGCAGTTACGGACTAGCGGGAATGAGTGAGCAGTTCTTC
>17|TRBJ2-2|TRBD2|.|TRBV5-3
CARSLALAGTNTGELFF
TGTGCCAGAAGCTTGGCCCTAGCGGGGACGAACACCGGGGAGCTGTTTTTT
>14|TRBJ1-4|TRBD1|.|TRBV10-3
CAISEGTGAPELFF
TGTGCCATCAGTGAAGGGACAGGGGCACCGGAACTGTTTTTT
>15|TRBJ1-4|.|.|TRBV7-2
CASSFSRATNEKLFF
TGTGCCAGCAGCTTCAGCCGAGCAACTAATGAAAAACTGTTTTTT
>13|TRBJ2-3|.|.|TRBV10-1
CASSGTDTDTQYF
TGCGCCAGCAGTGGCACAGACACAGATACGCAGTATTTT
>16|TRBJ2-3|TRBD2|.|TRBV12-5
CASGLVTSRVVDTQYF
TGTGCTAGTGGTTTGGTGACTAGCAGGGTCGTCGATACGCAGTATTTT